This T cell receptor beta chain is from a study of T cell responses to AZD1222 COVID-19 vaccine. Study-wide points: Vaccination with two AZD1222 doses was followed by a rise in Spike-specific TCR breadth and depth.

Germline-derived CDR1 and CDR2 are SGHKS and YYEKEE (reference sequence). CDR3 size: 12 residues. Trimming shortened V by 5 bases and J by 3 bases, and 9 bases separated the two germline ends. Regarding this clone: Its antigen remains unknown.

TCRdb's copy holds only in-frame clones and misses some; the assay was immunoSEQ multiplex PCR. The sample carries about 62,000 clones, about 70% recorded once. The chain links TRBV5-5 to TRBJ2-7; the D is unclear. Material: peripheral blood, obtained on day 0 of AZD1222 vaccination. The sequence derives from an adult in good health. The CDR3 reads CASRYDLYEQYF. CDR3 DNA: TGTGCCAGCAGGTATGACCTCTACGAGCAGTACTTC.